This T cell receptor beta chain was recovered during a study of regulatory T cells in long-lasting Graves disease (dated by TCRdb to 2020 to 2023). For the study in its entirety: Persistent Graves' disease was defined as persistently positive TSH receptor autoantibodies together with antithyroid drug treatment for over 5 years. In the clinical cohort, patients with persistent Graves' disease had used antithyroid drugs for an average of roughly ten years. TCR sequencing covered 13 persistent and approximately 20 newly diagnosed Graves' disease patients, 33 samples in total. The study was conducted in China and was registered as a clinical trial. Peripheral blood TCR sequencing and RNA sequencing compared persistent Graves' disease patients with newly diagnosed Graves' disease patients.

Comments on this clonotype: The antigen this receptor binds is unknown. Per-base quality was not reported, and no clone a single base away is much larger than it.

Library prep was done by multiplex PCR. TCRdb names Illumina HiSeq 4000 as the instrument used. iRepertoire HTBI primers and Arm-PCR amplification of CDR3 regions were used to construct TCR beta libraries. Before sequencing, the PCR products went through gel purification. For the original study's pipeline: Gene usage analysis of CDR3 amino acid clonotypes used the roughly 60 TRBV and 11 to 15 TRBJ segments found across samples. COPE and FqMerger were used to merge filtered high-quality paired reads into contigs. BLAST was used to align contigs to IMGT TRBV, TRBD and TRBJ reference genes, and CDR3 was defined according to IMGT. Highly expanded clones were defined as clonotypes with a frequency above 0.1%. Repertoire diversity was measured by Shannon entropy, and V-J evenness by the Gini coefficient. A clonotype found in more than one individual was treated as public. Using fastp at Q25 and MiXCR, TCRdb reprocessed the public reads and kept productive beta chains. CDR3 protein sequences are deduplicated, and each keeps its most common genes and DNA. These V and J calls are TCRdb output, not the study's own analysis. Here the sample has 500,000 to 700,000 distinct CDR3 sequences; 25% to 30% occur a single time. The top ten clones comprise 40% to 50% of the sample.

Summary of the overall study and its limitations: Persistent Graves' disease patients showed lower TCR Shannon entropy and fewer highly expanded clones than newly diagnosed patients, suggesting clonal expansion. TRBV28, TRBJ1-2 and TRBJ2-5 were preferentially used in persistent disease, while TRBV20-1 and TRBJ2-1 were favored in newly diagnosed disease. Only the TCR beta chain was sequenced and analyzed. The study examined only peripheral blood because the primary lesion, thyroid tissue, could not be accessed. The authors noted that the small sample size was a limitation that may lower accuracy. A larger number of public clonotypes was shared among persistent patients (approximately 3,000) than among newly diagnosed patients (over 850).

The sample's time point, from its label and the paper: persistent/refractory GD, antithyroid drugs over 5 years with positive TRAb. For both TCR sequencing and RNA sequencing, RNA was extracted from PBMCs using TRIzol. The diagnosis of Graves' disease was made according to American Thyroid Association guidelines. Recruitment of patients was carried out at an endocrinology department in Xi'an, China. Each patient gave 7.5 to 10 milliliters of peripheral blood, collected in an EDTA anticoagulant tube. Ficoll Paque Plus density gradient separation was used to isolate PBMCs, and no further T cell sorting was done. An Agilent 2100 Bioanalyzer and agarose gel were used to assess RNA quality, and a NanoDrop 2000 was used to measure RNA concentration. For this chain, trimming is 7 bases at the V end and 5 bases at the J end, and the number of junction bases without a gene match is 8. The CDR3 numbers 14 residues from cysteine through phenylalanine. The sequence is cut down to CDR3 DNA, 42 bases in frame from base 1. The germline V gene supplies CDR1 MDHEN and CDR2 SYDVKM.

The receptor was isolated from a female donor with Graves disease. The sample consisted of peripheral blood mononuclear cells (PBMCs), taken when the disease was refractory, from a patient treated with antithyroid drugs. This sequence uses TRBV28 and TRBJ2-5, and 9 bases in between align with TRBD1. In nucleotide form, the sequence is TGTGCCAGCAACCACAGGGGGCTGGGGGAGACCCAGTACTTC. Its product reads: CASNHRGLGETQYF. With all but the CDR3 taken from the reference TRBV28 and TRBJ2-5 genes, the full variable domain is: DVKVTQSSRYLVKRTGEKVFLECVQDMDHENMFWYRQDPGLGLRLIYFSYDVKMKEKGDIPEGYSVSREKKERFSLILESASTNQTSMYLCASNHRGLGETQYFGPGTRLLVL.